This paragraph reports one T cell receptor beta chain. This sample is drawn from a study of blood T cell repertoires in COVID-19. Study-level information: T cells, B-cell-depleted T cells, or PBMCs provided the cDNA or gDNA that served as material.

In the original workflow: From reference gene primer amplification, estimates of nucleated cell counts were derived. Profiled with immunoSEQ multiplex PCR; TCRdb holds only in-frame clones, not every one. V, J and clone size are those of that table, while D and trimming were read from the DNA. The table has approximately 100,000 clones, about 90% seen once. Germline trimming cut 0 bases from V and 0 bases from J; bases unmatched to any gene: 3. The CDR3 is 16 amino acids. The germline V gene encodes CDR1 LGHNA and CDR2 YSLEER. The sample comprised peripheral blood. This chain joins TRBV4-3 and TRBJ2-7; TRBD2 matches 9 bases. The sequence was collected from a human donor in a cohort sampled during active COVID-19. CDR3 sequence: CASSQDKTSGSYEQYF. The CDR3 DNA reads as TGCGCCAGCAGCCAAGATAAGACTAGCGGCTCCTACGAGCAGTACTTC.